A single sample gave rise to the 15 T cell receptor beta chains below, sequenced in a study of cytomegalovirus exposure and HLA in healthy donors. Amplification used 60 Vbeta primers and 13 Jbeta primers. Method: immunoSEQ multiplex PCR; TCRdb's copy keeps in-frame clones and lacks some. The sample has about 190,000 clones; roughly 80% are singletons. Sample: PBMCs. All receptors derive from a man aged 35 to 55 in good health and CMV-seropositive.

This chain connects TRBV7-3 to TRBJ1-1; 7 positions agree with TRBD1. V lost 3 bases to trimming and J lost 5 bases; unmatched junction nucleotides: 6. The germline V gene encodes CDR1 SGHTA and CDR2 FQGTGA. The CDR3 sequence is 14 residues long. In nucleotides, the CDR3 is TGTGCCAGCAGCTTGGCAGGGGGGAGGACTGAAGCTTTCTTT. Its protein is CASSLAGGRTEAFF.

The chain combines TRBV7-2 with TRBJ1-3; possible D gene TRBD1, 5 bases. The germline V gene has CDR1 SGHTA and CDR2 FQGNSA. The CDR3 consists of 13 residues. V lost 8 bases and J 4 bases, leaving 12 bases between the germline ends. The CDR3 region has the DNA TGTGCCAGCCTCGGGGGGGGAGGAAACACCATATATTTT. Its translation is CASLGGGGNTIYF.

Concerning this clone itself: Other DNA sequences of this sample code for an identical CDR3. CDR3 coding DNA: TGTGCCAGCAGCTTAGCGTTAGGGGGCAATCAGCCCCAGCATTTT. This sequence encodes CASSLALGGNQPQHF. The chain combines TRBV7-2 with TRBJ1-5; tentative D call: TRBD1 (5 bases). The germline gives CDR1 SGHTA, CDR2 FQGNSA. V lost 0 bases, J lost 2 bases, and 8 bases lay in between. This CDR3 contains 15 residues.

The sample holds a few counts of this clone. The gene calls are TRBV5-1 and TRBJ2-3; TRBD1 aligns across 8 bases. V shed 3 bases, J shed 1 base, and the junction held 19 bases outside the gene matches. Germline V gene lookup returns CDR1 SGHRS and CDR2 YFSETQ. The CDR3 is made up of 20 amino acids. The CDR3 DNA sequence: TGCGCCAGCAGCTCGGGGGCCAGCCTGGACAGGGTGGGCCGCACAGATACGCAGTATTTT. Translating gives CASSSGASLDRVGRTDTQYF.

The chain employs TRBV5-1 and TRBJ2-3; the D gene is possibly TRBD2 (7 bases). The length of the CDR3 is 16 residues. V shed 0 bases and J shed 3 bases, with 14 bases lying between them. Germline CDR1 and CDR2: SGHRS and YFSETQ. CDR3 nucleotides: TGCGCCAGCAGCTTGGTGGGCGGGGGCGCGACAGATACGCAGTATTTT. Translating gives CASSLVGGGATDTQYF.

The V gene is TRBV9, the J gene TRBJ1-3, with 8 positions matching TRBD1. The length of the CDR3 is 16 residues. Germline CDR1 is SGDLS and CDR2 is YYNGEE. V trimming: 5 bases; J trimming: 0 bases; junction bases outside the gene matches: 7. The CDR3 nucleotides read TGTGCCAGCAGTCCAGGACAGGGCGCCTCTGGAAACACCATATATTTT. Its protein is CASSPGQGASGNTIYF. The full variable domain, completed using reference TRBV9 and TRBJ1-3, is DSGVTQTPKHLITATGQRVTLRCSPRSGDLSVYWYQQSLDQGLQFLIQYYNGEERAKGNILERFSAQQFPDLHSELNLSSLELGDSALYFCASSPGQGASGNTIYFGEGSWLTVV.

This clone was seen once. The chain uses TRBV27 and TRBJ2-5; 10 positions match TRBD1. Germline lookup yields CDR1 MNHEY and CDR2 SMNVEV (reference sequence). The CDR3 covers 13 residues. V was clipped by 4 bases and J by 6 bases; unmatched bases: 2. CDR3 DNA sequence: TGTGCCAGCAGTTGGACAGGGGGGCAGACCCAGTACTTC. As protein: CASSWTGGQTQYF.

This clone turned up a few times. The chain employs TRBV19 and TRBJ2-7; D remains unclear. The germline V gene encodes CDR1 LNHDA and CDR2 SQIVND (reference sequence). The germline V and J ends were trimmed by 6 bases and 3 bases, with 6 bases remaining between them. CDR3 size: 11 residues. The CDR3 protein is CASRSGYEQYF. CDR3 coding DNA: TGTGCCAGTAGATCAGGCTACGAGCAGTACTTC.

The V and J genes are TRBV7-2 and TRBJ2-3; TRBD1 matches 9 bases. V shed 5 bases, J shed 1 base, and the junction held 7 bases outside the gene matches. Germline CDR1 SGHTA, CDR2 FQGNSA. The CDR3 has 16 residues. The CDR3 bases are TGTGCCAGCAGCCACGGGACAGGGTCAGGCACAGATACGCAGTATTTT. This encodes CASSHGTGSGTDTQYF. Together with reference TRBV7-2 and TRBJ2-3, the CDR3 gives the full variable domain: GAGVSQSPSNKVTEKGKDVELRCDPISGHTALYWYRQSLGQGLEFLIYFQGNSAPDKSGLPSDRFSAERTGGSVSTLTIQRTQQEDSAVYLCASSHGTGSGTDTQYFGPGTRLTVL.

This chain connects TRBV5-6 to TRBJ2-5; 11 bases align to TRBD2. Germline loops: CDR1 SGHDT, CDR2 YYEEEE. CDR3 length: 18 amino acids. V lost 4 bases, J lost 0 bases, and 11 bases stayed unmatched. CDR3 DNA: TGTGCCAGCAGCGCCCCGGGGGGTAGCGGGGGGGACCAAGAGACCCAGTACTTC. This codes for CASSAPGGSGGDQETQYF.

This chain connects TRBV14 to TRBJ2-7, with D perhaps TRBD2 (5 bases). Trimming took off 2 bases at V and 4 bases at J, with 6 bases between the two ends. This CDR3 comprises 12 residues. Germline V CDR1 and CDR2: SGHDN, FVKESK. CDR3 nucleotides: TGTGCCAGCAGCCAAAGAGGGTACGAGCAGTACTTC. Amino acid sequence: CASSQRGYEQYF.

The CDR3 DNA reads TGTGCCAGCAGTGAAGGGGGGGCTGCAGATACGCAGTATTTT. Translating it yields CASSEGGAADTQYF. The rearrangement links TRBV25-1 to TRBJ2-3; the D gene is possibly TRBD2 (7 bases). V was shortened by 2 bases and J by 4 bases, with 10 bases between the two germline ends. The CDR3 is 14 residues long. Per the germline V gene, CDR1 is MGHDK and CDR2 is SYGVNS.

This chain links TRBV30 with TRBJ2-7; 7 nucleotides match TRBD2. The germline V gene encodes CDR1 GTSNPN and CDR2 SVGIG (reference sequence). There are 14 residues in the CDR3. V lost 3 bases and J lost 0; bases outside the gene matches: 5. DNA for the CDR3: TGTGCCTGGAGGTGGGAGGGCAACTCCTACGAGCAGTACTTC. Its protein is CAWRWEGNSYEQYF.

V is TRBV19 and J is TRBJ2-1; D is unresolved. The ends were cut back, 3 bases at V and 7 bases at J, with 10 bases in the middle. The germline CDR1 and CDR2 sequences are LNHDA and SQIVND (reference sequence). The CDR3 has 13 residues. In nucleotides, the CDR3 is TGTGCCAGTAGTATTTTAGTGAATAATGAGCAGTTCTTC. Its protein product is CASSILVNNEQFF. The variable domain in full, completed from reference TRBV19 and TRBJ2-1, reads DGGITQSPKYLFRKEGQNVTLSCEQNLNHDAMYWYRQDPGQGLRLIYYSQIVNDFQKGDIAEGYSVSREKKESFPLTVTSAQKNPTAFYLCASSILVNNEQFFGPGTRLTVL.

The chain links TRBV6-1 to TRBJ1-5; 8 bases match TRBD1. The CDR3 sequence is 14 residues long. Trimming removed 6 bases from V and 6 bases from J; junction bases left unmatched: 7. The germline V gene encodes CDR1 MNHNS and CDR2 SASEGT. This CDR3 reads CASRFTGGPQPQHF. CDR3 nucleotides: TGTGCCAGCAGGTTTACAGGGGGTCCTCAGCCCCAGCATTTT.